Shown below are 20 T cell receptor beta chains from a single sample sequenced in a study of CD8 T cells in ankylosing spondylitis. One entry per CDR3 protein results from TCRdb running MiXCR on the 5' RACE reads. This sample carries 200,000 to 250,000 distinct CDR3 sequences, about 10% of them seen once, and the ten largest clones take approximately 20%. The source material was blood, either unsorted or a sorted T cell fraction (not recorded which). These receptors were taken from a male donor with ankylosing spondylitis or in good health (not recorded which).

Details on this clonotype: A read error may be the cause here, since a much bigger clone is one base away. As DNA, the CDR3 is TGTGCCAGCAGTTTAGGCAGGGAGAATTCACCCCTCCCCTTT. Its protein product is CASSLGRENSPLPF. The chain uses TRBV12-3 or TRBV12-4 and TRBJ1-6; possible D gene TRBD1, 5 bases. The CDR3 has 14 residues.

This clonotype has only a few counts. The chain recombines TRBV12-3 or TRBV12-4 with TRBJ1-2; TRBD1 matches at 8 bases. The CDR3 consists of 13 residues. The ends lost 5 bases at V and 4 bases at J; junction bases unmatched: 3. The chain's CDR3 is CASSEDRVYGYTF. Here the CDR3 DNA reads TGTGCCAGCAGTGAGGACAGGGTCTATGGCTACACCTTC.

Concerning this clonotype: Since a much larger clone is just one base distant, this may be a read error. The V gene is TRBV5-1, the J gene TRBJ2-5; no definite D call. The CDR3 covers 13 residues. Germline CDR1 SGHRS, CDR2 YFSETQ. The CDR3 is CASSLWASETRYF. The CDR3 DNA reads TGCGCCAGCAGCTTGTGGGCTTCAGAGACCCGGTACTTC.

This clonotype was detected ten times or more. V and J are TRBV9 and TRBJ1-3, with D unresolved. Germline-derived CDR1 and CDR2 are SGDLS and YYNGEE. V was trimmed by 4 bases and J by 2 bases, leaving 13 bases between them. CDR3 length equals 15 residues. The CDR3 reads CASSPLGGTGNTIYF. The CDR3, as DNA: TGTGCCAGCAGCCCCTTAGGTGGGACTGGAAACACCATATATTTT.

This clonotype occurred many times. This chain connects TRBV5-5 to TRBJ2-7; D unclear. CDR1 is SGHKS and CDR2 is YYEKEE in the germline V gene (reference sequence). The V end lost 5 bases, the J end lost 7 bases, and 22 bases lay between the germline ends. CDR3 length: 15 residues. As DNA, the CDR3 is TGTGCCAGCAGACCCCGAAACACCAACCTCAGAGAGCAGTACTTC. Translation gives CASRPRNTNLREQYF.

This clonotype has a count of ten or more. The chain has TRBV20-1 and TRBJ1-3, with TRBD1 matching over 8 bases. This CDR3 comprises 16 residues. The J segment lost 0 bases and the V segment lost 6 bases, leaving 10 bases of the junction unmatched. Germline CDR1 and CDR2: DFQATT and SNEGSKA (reference sequence). CDR3 in DNA: TGCAGTGCCGCCTCCTCGGGACAGGACTCTGGAAACACCATATATTTT. The encoded protein is CSAASSGQDSGNTIYF.

Many counts were recorded for this clonotype. The chain is built from TRBV29-1 and TRBJ1-2; no definite D call. Trimming removed 0 bases at V and 14 bases at J, with 16 bases between. The CDR3 contains 12 residues. Looked up from germline, CDR1 is SQVTM and CDR2 is ANQGSEA. The CDR3 DNA is TGCAGCGTTGAAGAAATTAACACCTTAAGGACCTTC. It translates to CSVEEINTLRTF. The variable domain in full, completed from reference TRBV29-1 and TRBJ1-2, reads SAVISQKPSRDICQRGTSLTIQCQVDSQVTMMFWYRQQPGQSLTLIATANQGSEATYESGFVIDKFPISRPNLTFSTLTVSNMSPEDSSIYLCSVEEINTLRTFGSGTRLTVV.

This chain uses TRBV10-3 with TRBJ2-7; D not certain. There are 12 residues in the CDR3. The ends were cut back, 8 bases at V and 7 bases at J, with 15 bases in the middle. CDR1 is ENHRY, CDR2 SYGVKD, per germline. The CDR3 sequence: CAIGNGLGEQYF. DNA of the CDR3: TGTGCCATCGGGAACGGGCTGGGGGAGCAGTACTTC.

The table lists this clonotype with many counts. The chain employs TRBV10-3 and TRBJ1-2; D gene unclear. V was trimmed by 10 bases and J by 1 base, leaving 19 bases between them. The CDR3 is made up of 15 amino acids. Germline CDR1 and CDR2: ENHRY and SYGVKD. CDR3 protein: CATTGTDLINYGYTF. The CDR3 bases are TGTGCCACAACGGGAACAGACCTAATTAACTATGGCTACACCTTC.

This chain links TRBV7-2 with TRBJ1-4; TRBD1 matches 7 bases. CDR3 length: 15 amino acids. The trim removed 5 bases at V and 5 bases at J, leaving 8 bases unmatched. Germline CDR1 is SGHTA and CDR2 is FQGNSA. Here the CDR3 reads CASSPRDRKNEKLFF. As DNA, the CDR3 is TGTGCCAGCAGCCCTCGGGACAGAAAAAATGAAAAACTGTTTTTT.

This clonotype was counted at least ten times. V gene TRBV5-1 combines with J gene TRBJ2-7; D not certain. The CDR3 runs to 13 residues. The ends were cut back, 3 bases at V and 3 bases at J, with 10 bases in the middle. Germline V lookup: CDR1 SGHRS, CDR2 YFSETQ. The CDR3 bases are TGCGCCAGCAGCTCAGGCAACAACTACGAGCAGTACTTC. Its protein product is CASSSGNNYEQYF.

In its sample, this clonotype was seen many times. The gene calls are TRBV10-3 and TRBJ2-3, with no clear D. Trimming stripped 3 bases from V and 5 bases from J, with 18 bases between. Germline-derived CDR1 and CDR2 are ENHRY and SYGVKD. There are 16 residues in the CDR3. The CDR3 is CAISDPPGPTEDTQYF. Here the CDR3 DNA reads TGTGCCATCAGTGACCCTCCGGGCCCCACCGAAGATACGCAGTATTTT.

This clonotype has more than one count but fewer than ten. The chain employs TRBV3-1 and TRBJ2-5; D not certain. The CDR3 extends over 15 amino acids. V lost 0 bases and J lost 1, with 9 bases in between. Looked up from germline, CDR1 is LGHDT and CDR2 is YNNKEL (reference sequence). The CDR3 loop is CASSQDLSSQETQYF. The CDR3 coding sequence is TGTGCCAGCAGCCAAGATCTGTCATCCCAAGAGACCCAGTACTTC.

This chain joins TRBV18 and TRBJ2-1; TRBD2 matches 8 bases. Germline V lookup: CDR1 KGHSH, CDR2 LQKENI. There are 16 residues in the CDR3. Losses at the gene ends were 1 base for V and 4 bases for J; bases not matched to a gene: 6. In DNA, the CDR3 is TGTGCCAGCTCACCACTGGGCGCGGGGGGTTACAATGAGCAGTTCTTC. Translated, it gives CASSPLGAGGYNEQFF.

This chain joins TRBV12-3 or TRBV12-4 and TRBJ1-2, with 7 bases identical to TRBD1. The CDR3 runs 15 residues. With 4 bases clipped from V and 7 bases from J, the junction kept 12 bases outside the gene matches. CDR3 loop: CASSSTSGGALGYTF. The CDR3 region has the DNA TGTGCCAGCAGTTCGACCTCAGGGGGGGCGCTTGGCTACACCTTC.

This chain connects TRBV6-1 to TRBJ2-5, with 10 bases aligning to TRBD2. V lost 3 bases, J lost 5 bases, and 6 bases stayed unmatched. The CDR3 contains 15 residues. CDR1 is MNHNS and CDR2 is SASEGT in the germline V gene. CDR3 nucleotide sequence: TGTGCCAGCAGTGATCTAGCGGGGGAAGGGGAGACCCAGTACTTC. It encodes CASSDLAGEGETQYF.

This clonotype was detected many times. The chain recombines TRBV12-3 or TRBV12-4 with TRBJ2-5; possibly TRBD1 for D (6 bases). The V gene lost 3 bases and the J gene lost 4 bases, with 15 bases spanning the gap. This CDR3 comprises 15 residues. The DNA for the CDR3 is TGTGCCAGCAGTTTCCGACAGGTCCCCGGAGAGACCCAGTACTTC. This sequence encodes CASSFRQVPGETQYF.

This clonotype was observed many times. This chain uses TRBV5-1 with TRBJ2-1, with 15 bases aligning to TRBD2. From germline, CDR1 is SGHRS and CDR2 YFSETQ. V lost 3 bases and J lost 7; bases outside the gene matches: 5. The CDR3 sequence is 16 residues long. CDR3: CASSSRTSGGANEQFF. For the CDR3, the DNA is TGCGCCAGCAGCTCGCGGACTAGCGGGGGGGCGAATGAGCAGTTCTTC.

The V call is TRBV7-2, the J call TRBJ1-2, with TRBD1 identical over 8 bases. V shed 3 bases and J 4 bases; nucleotides not matched to a gene: 7. Germline lookup yields CDR1 SGHTA and CDR2 FQGNSA. The CDR3 runs to 15 residues. The DNA of the CDR3 is TGTGCCAGCAGCTTCATACCCGGGACAGGCTATGGCTACACCTTC. It encodes CASSFIPGTGYGYTF.

In its sample, this clonotype was seen many times. This sequence joins TRBV5-1 and TRBJ1-2; D is ambiguous. The CDR3 runs 14 residues. V was shortened by 1 base and J by 6 bases, with 13 bases between the two germline ends. The germline V gene has CDR1 SGHRS and CDR2 YFSETQ. The CDR3 loop is CASSLLAGYDGYTF. In DNA form, the CDR3 reads TGCGCCAGCAGCTTGTTGGCAGGTTATGATGGCTACACCTTC. The variable domain in full, completed from reference TRBV5-1 and TRBJ1-2, reads KAGVTQTPRYLIKTRGQQVTLSCSPISGHRSVSWYQQTPGQGLQFLFEYFSETQRNKGNFPGRFSGRQFSNSRSEMNVSTLELGDSALYLCASSLLAGYDGYTFGSGTRLTVV.